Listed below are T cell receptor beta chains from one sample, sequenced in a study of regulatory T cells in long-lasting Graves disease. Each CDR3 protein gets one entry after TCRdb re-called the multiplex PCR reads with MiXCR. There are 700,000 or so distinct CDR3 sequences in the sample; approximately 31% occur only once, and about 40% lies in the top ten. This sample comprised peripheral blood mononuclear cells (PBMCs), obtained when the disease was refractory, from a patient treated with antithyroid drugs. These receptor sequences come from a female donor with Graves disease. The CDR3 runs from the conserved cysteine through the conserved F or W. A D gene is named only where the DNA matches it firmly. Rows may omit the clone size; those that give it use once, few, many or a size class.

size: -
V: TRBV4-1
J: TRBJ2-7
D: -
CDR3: CASSQGSDSRREQYF
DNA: TGCGCCAGCAGCCAAGGCAGCGACAGCCGCCGCGAGCAGTACTTC

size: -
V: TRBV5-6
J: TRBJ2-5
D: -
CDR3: CASSLGRIQETQYF
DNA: TGTGCCAGCAGCTTGGGACGGATCCAAGAGACCCAGTACTTC

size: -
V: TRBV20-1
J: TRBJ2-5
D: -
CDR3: CSARETVLETQYF
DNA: TGCAGTGCTAGAGAGACAGTCTTAGAGACCCAGTACTTC

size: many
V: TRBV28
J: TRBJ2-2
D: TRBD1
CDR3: CASSRGAGGATGELFF
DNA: TGTGCCAGCAGCCGCGGAGCAGGGGGCGCGACCGGGGAGCTGTTTTTT

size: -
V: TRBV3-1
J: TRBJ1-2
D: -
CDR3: CASSQGLGFYGYTF
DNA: TGTGCCAGCAGCCAAGGGCTAGGCTTCTATGGCTACACCTTC

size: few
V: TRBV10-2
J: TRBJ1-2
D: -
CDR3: CASSHRTRTGGYTF
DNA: TGCGCCAGCAGTCACCGGACGAGAACGGGCGGCTACACCTTC

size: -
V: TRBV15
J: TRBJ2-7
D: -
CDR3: CATRNGSYEQYF
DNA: TGTGCCACCCGAAACGGGAGTTACGAGCAGTACTTC

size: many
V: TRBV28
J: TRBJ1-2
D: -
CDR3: CASSFPSGASYGYTF
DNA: TGTGCCAGCAGTTTTCCCTCCGGAGCCAGCTATGGCTACACCTTC

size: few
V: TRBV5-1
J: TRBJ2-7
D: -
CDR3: CASSLEEARNEQYF
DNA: TGCGCCAGCAGCTTGGAGGAGGCTAGAAACGAGCAGTACTTC

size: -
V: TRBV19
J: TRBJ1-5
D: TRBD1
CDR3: CASSIRDRGSNQPQHF
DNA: TGTGCCAGTAGTATCCGGGACAGGGGAAGCAATCAGCCCCAGCATTTT

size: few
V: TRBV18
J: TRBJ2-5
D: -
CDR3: CASSPLLRQETQYF
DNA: TGTGCCAGCTCACCACTCCTGAGACAAGAGACCCAGTACTTC

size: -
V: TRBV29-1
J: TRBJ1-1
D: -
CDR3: CSVGTWNTEAFF
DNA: TGCAGCGTAGGGACATGGAACACTGAAGCTTTCTTT

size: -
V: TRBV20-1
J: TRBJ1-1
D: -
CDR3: CSARIGVNTEAFF
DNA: TGCAGTGCCAGAATCGGGGTGAACACTGAAGCTTTCTTT

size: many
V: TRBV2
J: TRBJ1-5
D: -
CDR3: CASNGEMEPQHF
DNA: TGTGCCAGCAACGGGGAGATGGAGCCCCAGCATTTT

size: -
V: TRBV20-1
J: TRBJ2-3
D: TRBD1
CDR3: CSAQGQWVENTQYF
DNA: TGCAGTGCCCAGGGACAGTGGGTGGAGAATACGCAGTATTTT

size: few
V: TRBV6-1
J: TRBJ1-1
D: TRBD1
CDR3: CASSLQGVGTEAFF
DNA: TGTGCCAGCAGTCTTCAGGGGGTGGGCACTGAAGCTTTCTTT

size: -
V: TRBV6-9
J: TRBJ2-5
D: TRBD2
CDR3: CASSDRLAGDFETQYF
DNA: TGCGCCAGCAGTGATCGACTAGCGGGAGATTTCGAGACCCAGTACTTC

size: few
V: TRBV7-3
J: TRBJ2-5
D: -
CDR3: CASSISAGVLETQYF
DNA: TGTGCCAGCAGTATCTCCGCAGGGGTGCTAGAGACCCAGTACTTC

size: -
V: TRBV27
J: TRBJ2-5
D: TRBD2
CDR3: CASSPRTRGLGGETPYF
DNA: TGTGCCAGCAGTCCTCGGACAAGGGGACTAGGAGGAGAGACCCCGTACTTC

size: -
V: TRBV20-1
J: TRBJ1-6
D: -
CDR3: CSAQSPGDNSPLHF
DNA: TGCAGTGCACAGAGCCCCGGGGATAATTCACCCCTCCACTTT

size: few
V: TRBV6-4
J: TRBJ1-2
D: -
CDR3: CASSDSQVGYGYTF
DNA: TGTGCCAGCAGTGACTCGCAGGTCGGCTATGGCTACACCTTC

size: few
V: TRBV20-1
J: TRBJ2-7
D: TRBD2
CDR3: CSARDRGDPYEQYF
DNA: TGCAGTGCTAGAGACCGGGGGGACCCCTACGAGCAGTACTTC

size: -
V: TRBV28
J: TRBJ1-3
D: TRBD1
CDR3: CASSPWTGRTSGNTIYF
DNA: TGTGCCAGCAGTCCCTGGACAGGCAGAACCTCTGGAAACACCATATATTTT

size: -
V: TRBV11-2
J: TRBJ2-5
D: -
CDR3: CASSQISARYF
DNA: TGTGCCAGCAGCCAGATTAGCGCTAGGTACTTC

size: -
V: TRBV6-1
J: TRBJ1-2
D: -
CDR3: CASKEDFNYGYTF
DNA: TGTGCCAGCAAGGAGGACTTCAACTATGGCTACACCTTC

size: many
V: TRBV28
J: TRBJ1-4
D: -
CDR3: CASRVWVAVGEKLFF
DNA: TGTGCCAGCAGGGTATGGGTGGCAGTAGGAGAAAAACTGTTTTTT

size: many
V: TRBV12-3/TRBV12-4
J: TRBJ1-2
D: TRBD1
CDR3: CASSFGDRGYGYTF
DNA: TGTGCCAGCAGTTTCGGGGACAGGGGTTATGGCTACACCTTC

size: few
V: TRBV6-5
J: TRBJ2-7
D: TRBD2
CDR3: CASSYSPGTSGSRYEQYF
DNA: TGTGCCAGCAGTTACTCGCCTGGGACTAGCGGGAGTAGATACGAGCAGTACTTC

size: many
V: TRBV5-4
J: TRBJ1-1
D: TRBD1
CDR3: CASGETGRGNTEAFF
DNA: TGTGCCAGCGGAGAGACAGGGAGGGGAAACACTGAAGCTTTCTTT

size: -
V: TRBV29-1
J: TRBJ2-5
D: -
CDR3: CSVELVAEETQYF
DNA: TGCAGCGTTGAATTGGTGGCGGAAGAGACCCAGTACTTC

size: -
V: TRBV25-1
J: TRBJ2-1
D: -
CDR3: CASSEDDNEQFF
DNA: TGTGCCAGCAGTGAAGATGACAATGAGCAGTTCTTC

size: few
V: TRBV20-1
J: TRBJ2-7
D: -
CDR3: CSAPPGDKGSYEQYF
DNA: TGCAGTGCACCCCCCGGGGACAAGGGCTCCTACGAGCAGTACTTC

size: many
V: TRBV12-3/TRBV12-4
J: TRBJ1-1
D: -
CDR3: CASSLARVPKTEAFF
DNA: TGTGCCAGCAGTTTAGCGAGAGTTCCGAAGACTGAAGCTTTCTTT

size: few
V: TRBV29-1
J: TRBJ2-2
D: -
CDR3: CSVRGRLGGELFF
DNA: TGCAGCGTCCGCGGCCGGCTGGGCGGGGAGCTGTTTTTT

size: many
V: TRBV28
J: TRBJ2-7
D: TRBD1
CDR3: CASREGGQGVREQYF
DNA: TGTGCCAGCAGAGAGGGGGGACAGGGTGTAAGAGAGCAGTACTTC

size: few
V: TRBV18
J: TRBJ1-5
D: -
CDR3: CASSRGSGSDHQHF
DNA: TGTGCCAGCTCACGAGGCTCGGGAAGCGATCATCAGCATTTT

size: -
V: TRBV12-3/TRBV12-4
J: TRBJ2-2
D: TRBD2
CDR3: CASSLLSGSTGELFF
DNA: TGTGCCAGCAGCCTCCTTAGCGGGAGCACCGGGGAGCTGTTTTTT

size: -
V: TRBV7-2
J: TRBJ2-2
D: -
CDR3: CASSFSARAGELFF
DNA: TGTGCCAGCAGCTTTAGTGCAAGGGCCGGGGAGCTGTTTTTT

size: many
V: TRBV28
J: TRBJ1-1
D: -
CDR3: CASSLGTGPMNTEAFF
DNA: TGTGCCAGCAGTTTAGGTACAGGGCCAATGAACACTGAAGCTTTCTTT

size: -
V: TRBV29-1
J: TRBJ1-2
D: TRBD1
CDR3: CSVTGSYGYTF
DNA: TGCAGCGTGACAGGGTCCTATGGCTACACCTTC

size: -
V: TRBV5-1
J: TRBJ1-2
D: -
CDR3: CASRQGPGEYGYTF
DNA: TGCGCCAGCAGGCAGGGGCCAGGGGAGTATGGCTACACCTTC

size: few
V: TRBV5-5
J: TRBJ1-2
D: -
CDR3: CASSWVPGYGYTF
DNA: TGTGCCAGCAGCTGGGTGCCGGGCTATGGCTACACCTTC

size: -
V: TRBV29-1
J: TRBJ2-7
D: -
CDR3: CSVTLGSYEQYF
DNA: TGCAGCGTTACGCTCGGTTCCTACGAGCAGTACTTC

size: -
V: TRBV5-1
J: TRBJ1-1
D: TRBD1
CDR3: CASSSYRDRGDTEAFF
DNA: TGCGCCAGCAGCTCCTACCGGGACAGGGGCGACACTGAAGCTTTCTTT

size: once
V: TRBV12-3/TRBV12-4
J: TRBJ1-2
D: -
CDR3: CASGGYGLSNYGYTF
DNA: TGTGCCAGCGGCGGGTATGGGCTGTCTAACTATGGCTACACCTTC

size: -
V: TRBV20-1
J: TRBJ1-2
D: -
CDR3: CSASEASLGYGYTF
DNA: TGCAGTGCTAGCGAGGCGTCTCTTGGCTATGGCTACACCTTC

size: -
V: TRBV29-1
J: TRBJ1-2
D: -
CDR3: CSVVRSGAYTF
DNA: TGCAGCGTTGTCCGCTCAGGGGCCTACACCTTC

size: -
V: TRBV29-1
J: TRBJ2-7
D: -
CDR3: CSVWDTYEQYF
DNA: TGCAGCGTTTGGGACACTTACGAGCAGTACTTC

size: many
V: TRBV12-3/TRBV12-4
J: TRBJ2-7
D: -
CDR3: CASRGPASTYEQYF
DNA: TGTGCCAGCAGGGGTCCAGCCTCCACCTACGAGCAGTACTTC

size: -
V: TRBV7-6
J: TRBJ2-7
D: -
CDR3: CASSLAGDVSYEQYF
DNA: TGTGCCAGCAGCTTAGCTGGGGACGTCTCCTACGAGCAGTACTTC

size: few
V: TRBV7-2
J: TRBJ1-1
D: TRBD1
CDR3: CASSQDGQGRFSEAFF
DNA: TGTGCCAGCAGCCAAGACGGACAGGGACGATTTTCTGAAGCTTTCTTT

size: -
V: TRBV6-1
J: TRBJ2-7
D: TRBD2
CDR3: CASTPGTSQGEQYF
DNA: TGTGCCAGCACACCCGGGACTAGTCAGGGCGAGCAGTACTTC

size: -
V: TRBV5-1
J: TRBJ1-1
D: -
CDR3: CASSLGIGALNTEAFF
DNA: TGCGCCAGCAGCTTGGGGATTGGAGCCTTGAACACTGAAGCTTTCTTT

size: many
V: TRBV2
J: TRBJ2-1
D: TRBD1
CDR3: CASSERTGANNEQFF
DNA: TGTGCCAGCAGTGAACGGACAGGGGCCAACAATGAGCAGTTCTTC

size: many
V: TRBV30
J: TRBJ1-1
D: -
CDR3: CAWSRAMNTEAFF
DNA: TGTGCCTGGAGCAGGGCCATGAACACTGAAGCTTTCTTT

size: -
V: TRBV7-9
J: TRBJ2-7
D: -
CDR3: CASSLAQGYSLADSYEQYF
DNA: TGTGCCAGCAGCTTAGCGCAGGGATACTCCCTCGCTGATTCCTACGAGCAGTACTTC

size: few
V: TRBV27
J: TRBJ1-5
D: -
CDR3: CASTGHVNQPQHF
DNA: TGTGCCAGCACGGGACACGTCAATCAGCCCCAGCATTTT